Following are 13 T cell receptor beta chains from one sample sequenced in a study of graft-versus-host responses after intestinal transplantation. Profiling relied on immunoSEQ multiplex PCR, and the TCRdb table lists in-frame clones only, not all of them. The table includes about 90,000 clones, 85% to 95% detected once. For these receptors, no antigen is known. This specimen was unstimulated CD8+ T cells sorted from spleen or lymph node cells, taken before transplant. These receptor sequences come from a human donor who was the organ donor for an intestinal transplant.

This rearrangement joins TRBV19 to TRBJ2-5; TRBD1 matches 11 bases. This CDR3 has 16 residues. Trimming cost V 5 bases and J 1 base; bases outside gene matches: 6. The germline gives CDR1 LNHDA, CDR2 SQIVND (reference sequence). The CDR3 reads CASSGDRGLSQETQYF. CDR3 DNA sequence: TGTGCCAGTAGTGGGGACAGGGGGTTGAGCCAAGAGACCCAGTACTTC.

The CDR3 DNA follows: TGTGCTAGTGGCCTTGGACTAGCGGGGGGTTACAATGAGCAGTTCTTC. It encodes CASGLGLAGGYNEQFF. This chain joins TRBV12-5 and TRBJ2-1, with 14 positions matching TRBD2. This CDR3 is 16 amino acids long. Trimming cost V 6 bases and J 4 bases; bases outside gene matches: 5. In germline, CDR1 is LGHNT, CDR2 FRNRAP. Using reference TRBV12-5 and TRBJ2-1 for the parts outside the CDR3, the full variable domain is DARVTQTPRHKVTEMGQEVTMRCQPILGHNTVFWYRQTMMQGLELLAYFRNRAPLDDSGMPKDRFSAEMPDATLATLKIQPSEPRDSAVYFCASGLGLAGGYNEQFFGPGTRLTVL.

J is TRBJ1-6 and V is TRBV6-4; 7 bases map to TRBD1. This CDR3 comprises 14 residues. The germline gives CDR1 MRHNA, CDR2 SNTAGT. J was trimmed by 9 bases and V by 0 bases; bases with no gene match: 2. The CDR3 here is CASSDSRQGSPLHF. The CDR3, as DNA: TGTGCCAGCAGTGACTCGAGACAGGGTTCACCCCTCCACTTT.

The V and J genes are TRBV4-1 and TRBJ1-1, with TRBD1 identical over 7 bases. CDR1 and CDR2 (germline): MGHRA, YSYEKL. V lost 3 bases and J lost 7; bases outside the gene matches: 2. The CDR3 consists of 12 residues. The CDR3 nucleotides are TGCGCCAGCAGCCACGGACAGGTTGAAGCTTTCTTT. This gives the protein CASSHGQVEAFF.

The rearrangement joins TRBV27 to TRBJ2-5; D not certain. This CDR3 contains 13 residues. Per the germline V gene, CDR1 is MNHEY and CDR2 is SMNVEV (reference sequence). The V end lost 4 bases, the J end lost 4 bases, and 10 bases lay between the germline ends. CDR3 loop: CASSYGDPETQYF. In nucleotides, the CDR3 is TGTGCCAGCAGTTACGGAGATCCAGAGACCCAGTACTTC.

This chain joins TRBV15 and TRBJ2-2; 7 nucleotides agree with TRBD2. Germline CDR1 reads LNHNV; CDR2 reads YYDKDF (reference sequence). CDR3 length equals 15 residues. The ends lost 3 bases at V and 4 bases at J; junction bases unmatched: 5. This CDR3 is CATSRVSGATGELFF. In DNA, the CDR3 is TGTGCCACCAGCAGGGTGAGCGGGGCCACCGGGGAGCTGTTTTTT.

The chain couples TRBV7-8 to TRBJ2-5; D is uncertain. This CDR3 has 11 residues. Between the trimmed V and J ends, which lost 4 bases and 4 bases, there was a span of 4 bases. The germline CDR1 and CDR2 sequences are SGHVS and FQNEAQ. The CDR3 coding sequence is TGTGCCAGCAGCTCCGGAGAGACCCAGTACTTC. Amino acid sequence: CASSSGETQYF.

The CDR3 coding sequence is TGTGCCAGCAGCTTAGCGCGGGACTACAATGAGCAGTTCTTC. Encoded protein: CASSLARDYNEQFF. The rearrangement joins TRBV7-2 to TRBJ2-1, with D possibly TRBD2 on 6 matching bases. V lost 0 bases to trimming and J lost 3 bases, with 6 bases between them. CDR1 and CDR2 (germline): SGHTA, FQGNSA. This CDR3 has 14 amino acids.

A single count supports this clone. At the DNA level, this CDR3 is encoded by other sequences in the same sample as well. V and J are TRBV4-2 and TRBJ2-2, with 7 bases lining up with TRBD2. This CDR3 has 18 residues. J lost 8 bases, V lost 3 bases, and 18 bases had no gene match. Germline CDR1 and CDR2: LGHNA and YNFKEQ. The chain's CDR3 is CASSQGGGLSLDFGELFF. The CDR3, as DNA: TGTGCCAGCAGCCAGGGGGGGGGTTTGTCTTTGGATTTTGGGGAGCTGTTTTTT.

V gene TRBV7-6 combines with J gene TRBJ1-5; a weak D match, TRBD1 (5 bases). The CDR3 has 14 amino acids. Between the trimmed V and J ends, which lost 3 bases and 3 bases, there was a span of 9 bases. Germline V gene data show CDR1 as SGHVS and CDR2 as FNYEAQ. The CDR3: CASSFLGVNQPQHF. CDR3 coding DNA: TGTGCCAGCAGCTTCTTAGGGGTCAATCAGCCCCAGCATTTT.

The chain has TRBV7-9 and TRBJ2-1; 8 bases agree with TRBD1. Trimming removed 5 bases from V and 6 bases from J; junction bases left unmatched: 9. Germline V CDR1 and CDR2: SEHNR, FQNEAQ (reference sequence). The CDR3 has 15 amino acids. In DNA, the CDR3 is TGTGCCAGCAGCAGACGGACAGGGCTAATCAATGAGCAGTTCTTC. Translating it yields CASSRRTGLINEQFF. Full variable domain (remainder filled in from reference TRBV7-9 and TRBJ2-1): DTGVSQNPRHKITKRGQNVTFRCDPISEHNRLYWYRQTLGQGPEFLTYFQNEAQLEKSRLLSDRFSAERPKGSFSTLEIQRTEQGDSAMYLCASSRRTGLINEQFFGPGTRLTVL.

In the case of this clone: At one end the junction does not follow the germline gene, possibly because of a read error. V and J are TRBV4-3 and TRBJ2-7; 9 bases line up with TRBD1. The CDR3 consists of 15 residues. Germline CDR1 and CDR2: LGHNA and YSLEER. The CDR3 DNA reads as TGCGCCAGCAACCAAGAGCGGACAGGGGTACACGAGCAGTACTTC. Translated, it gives CASNQERTGVHEQYF.

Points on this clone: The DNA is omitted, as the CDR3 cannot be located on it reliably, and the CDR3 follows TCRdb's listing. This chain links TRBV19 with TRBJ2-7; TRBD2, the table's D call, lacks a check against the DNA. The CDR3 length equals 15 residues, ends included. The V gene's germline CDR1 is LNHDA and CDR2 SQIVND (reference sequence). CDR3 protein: CASILASGSVYEQYF.